These T cell receptor beta chains were read from a single sample in a study of cytomegalovirus exposure and HLA in healthy donors. Measured with immunoSEQ multiplex PCR; TCRdb has only the in-frame clones, and not every one. The data contain about 360,000 clones, 86% of them singletons. Sequencing was done on a sample of PBMCs. Source of these receptors: a woman between 18 and 29 years old in good health and CMV-seronegative. Both conserved end residues are part of each CDR3. The D gene is left open where the match is weak. Only some rows state a clone size, as once, few, many or a class for expanded clones.

D: -
size: few
J: TRBJ1-4
V: TRBV5-1
CDR3: CASRQGRATNEKLFF
DNA: TGCGCCAGTCGTCAGGGAAGGGCAACTAATGAAAAACTGTTTTTT

D: TRBD2
size: -
J: TRBJ2-7
V: TRBV7-8
CDR3: CASSSALAGGPYEQYF
DNA: TGTGCCAGCAGTTCCGCTCTAGCGGGGGGGCCTTACGAGCAGTACTTC

D: TRBD2
size: -
J: TRBJ2-3
V: TRBV9
CDR3: CASSVRRGASTDTQYF
DNA: TGTGCCAGCAGCGTCCGGCGGGGGGCAAGCACAGATACGCAGTATTTT

D: -
size: -
J: TRBJ2-1
V: TRBV19
CDR3: CASSAGILNEWQFF
DNA: TGTGCCAGTAGTGCCGGGATCCTTAATGAATGGCAGTTCTTC

D: TRBD1
size: few
J: TRBJ1-6
V: TRBV27
CDR3: CASSDRVRSPLHF
DNA: TGTGCCAGCAGTGACAGGGTAAGGTCACCCCTCCACTTT

D: TRBD1
size: -
J: TRBJ1-5
V: TRBV9
CDR3: CASSRDRNQPQHF
DNA: TGTGCCAGCAGTAGGGACAGAAATCAGCCCCAGCATTTT

D: -
size: -
J: TRBJ1-2
V: TRBV7-3
CDR3: CASSLENSFGYTF
DNA: TGTGCCAGCAGCTTAGAGAATTCGTTCGGCTACACCTTC

D: TRBD1
size: -
J: TRBJ1-1
V: TRBV5-1
CDR3: CASSQTGQANTEAFF
DNA: TGCGCCAGCAGCCAGACGGGACAGGCGAACACTGAAGCTTTCTTT

D: -
size: -
J: TRBJ1-2
V: TRBV5-6
CDR3: CASSSGQRYGYTF
DNA: TGTGCCAGCAGCAGTGGACAGCGGTATGGCTACACCTTC

D: -
size: few
J: TRBJ2-7
V: TRBV2
CDR3: CASSTNGYEQYF
DNA: TGTGCCAGCAGTACAAATGGTTACGAGCAGTACTTC

D: TRBD2
size: -
J: TRBJ2-3
V: TRBV5-4
CDR3: CASSLEGQRGLTDTQYF
DNA: TGTGCCAGCAGCTTGGAGGGGCAGCGGGGTTTGACAGATACGCAGTATTTT

D: TRBD2
size: -
J: TRBJ2-1
V: TRBV9
CDR3: CASSVGQREKFF
DNA: TGTGCCAGCAGCGTTGGTCAGCGGGAGAAGTTCTTC

D: TRBD1
size: -
J: TRBJ2-5
V: TRBV11-3
CDR3: CASSLAGQGQETQYF
DNA: TGTGCCAGCAGCTTAGCCGGACAGGGACAAGAGACCCAGTACTTC

D: -
size: few
J: TRBJ1-4
V: TRBV2
CDR3: CASSDGRSLSEKLFF
DNA: TGTGCCAGCAGTGATGGAAGGAGTTTGTCTGAAAAACTGTTTTTT